This TCR beta chain comes out of a study of blood T cell repertoires in COVID-19. Looking at the study overall: Both acute and convalescent COVID-19 samples were obtained from the United States, Italy and Spain.

Methods used by the authors: Counts of nucleated cells, estimated from reference gene primer amplification, were obtained. Sequencing was performed with immunoSEQ multiplex PCR; in TCRdb, only in-frame clones are kept and a portion is missing. From that table come the V and J calls and clone size; the DNA was used to work out D and trimming. This table holds fewer than 200,000 clones, approximately 86% found once. Germline CDR1 is KGHDR and CDR2 is SFDVKD. The CDR3 loop spans 11 amino acids. V was clipped by 5 bases and J by 10 bases, with 8 bases between them. Enrollment of patients from Seattle took place during active infection, with longitudinal follow-up.

Sequencing was done on a sample of peripheral blood. The TCR comes from an elderly woman with COVID-19, enrolled during active disease. The V gene is TRBV24-1, the J gene TRBJ2-1, with D possibly TRBD1 on 6 matching bases. For the CDR3, the DNA is TGTGCCACCAGTGCCACAGGGGAGCAGTTCTTC. This translates into CATSATGEQFF.